These T cell receptor beta chains were read from a single sample in a study of blood T cell repertoires in COVID-19. Profiling relied on immunoSEQ multiplex PCR, and the TCRdb table lists in-frame clones only, not all of them. Of some 500,000 clones detected, 70% to 90% appear once; the ten largest clones hold 7.5% to 9%. Sequenced material: peripheral blood. These receptors were obtained from a woman aged 45-65 years with COVID-19, enrolled during active disease. Each CDR3 is given with its conserved first and last residue. D genes are given only for firm matches. Expanded clones are given a class, and other clones once, few, many or no size at all.

d_gene: TRBD2
abundance: NA
j_gene: TRBJ2-4
v_gene: TRBV6-5
CDR3aa: CASRPTSGGGNIQYF
CDR3nt: TGTGCCAGCAGACCGACTAGCGGGGGAGGAAACATTCAGTACTTC

d_gene: NA
abundance: NA
j_gene: TRBJ2-3
v_gene: TRBV24-1
CDR3aa: CATSDSGREIDTQYF
CDR3nt: TGTGCCACCAGTGATTCGGGCAGGGAAATCGATACGCAGTATTTT

d_gene: TRBD1
abundance: NA
j_gene: TRBJ1-1
v_gene: TRBV29-1
CDR3aa: CSVAGQGEGYTEAFF
CDR3nt: TGCAGCGTCGCCGGGCAGGGGGAAGGTTACACTGAAGCTTTCTTT

d_gene: TRBD1
abundance: once
j_gene: TRBJ1-2
v_gene: TRBV11-2
CDR3aa: CASSSGQVRAYGYTF
CDR3nt: TGTGCCAGCAGCTCTGGACAGGTACGGGCCTATGGCTACACCTTC

d_gene: TRBD2
abundance: NA
j_gene: TRBJ2-1
v_gene: TRBV3-1/TRBV3-2
CDR3aa: CASSLNPTGTSGGAGQFF
CDR3nt: TGTGCCAGCAGCCTCAACCCGACCGGGACTAGCGGGGGGGCAGGGCAGTTCTTC

d_gene: NA
abundance: NA
j_gene: TRBJ2-7
v_gene: TRBV7-9
CDR3aa: CASSLIELADSPSYEQYF
CDR3nt: TGTGCCAGCAGCTTAATTGAGCTGGCAGACTCTCCCTCCTACGAGCAGTACTTC

d_gene: NA
abundance: NA
j_gene: TRBJ1-2
v_gene: TRBV6-5
CDR3aa: CASSSLRDGLDGYTF
CDR3nt: TGTGCCAGCAGTTCCCTAAGAGACGGACTCGACGGCTACACCTTC

d_gene: TRBD1
abundance: NA
j_gene: TRBJ1-6
v_gene: TRBV3-1/TRBV3-2
CDR3aa: CASSQGTGTISPLHF
CDR3nt: TGTGCCAGCAGCCAGGGGACAGGGACCATTTCACCCCTCCACTTT

d_gene: TRBD2
abundance: NA
j_gene: TRBJ2-3
v_gene: TRBV19
CDR3aa: CASSIVGAGGLVDTQYF
CDR3nt: TGTGCCAGTAGTATAGTAGGAGCGGGGGGTTTGGTCGATACGCAGTATTTT

d_gene: NA
abundance: NA
j_gene: TRBJ1-2
v_gene: TRBV6-5
CDR3aa: CASSYSGVDYGYTF
CDR3nt: TGTGCCAGCAGTTACTCGGGAGTTGACTATGGCTACACCTTC

d_gene: NA
abundance: NA
j_gene: TRBJ2-3
v_gene: TRBV4-1
CDR3aa: CASSRRQGSTDTQYF
CDR3nt: TGCGCCAGCAGCCGCCGGCAGGGCAGCACAGATACGCAGTATTTT

d_gene: NA
abundance: NA
j_gene: TRBJ2-2
v_gene: TRBV24-1
CDR3aa: CATRSGLTGELFF
CDR3nt: TGTGCCACACGAAGCGGCCTCACCGGGGAGCTGTTTTTT

d_gene: NA
abundance: NA
j_gene: TRBJ1-2
v_gene: TRBV3-1/TRBV3-2
CDR3aa: CASSLRAGGYTF
CDR3nt: TGTGCCAGCAGCCTTAGGGCGGGAGGCTACACCTTC

d_gene: TRBD2
abundance: NA
j_gene: TRBJ2-5
v_gene: TRBV9
CDR3aa: CASSAGLAGGRETQYF
CDR3nt: TGTGCCAGCAGCGCCGGACTAGCGGGGGGTAGGGAGACCCAGTACTTC

d_gene: NA
abundance: NA
j_gene: TRBJ2-1
v_gene: TRBV28
CDR3aa: CASSDGRDRVNEQFF
CDR3nt: TGTGCCAGCAGCGACGGGAGGGACAGGGTGAATGAGCAGTTCTTC

d_gene: NA
abundance: NA
j_gene: TRBJ2-7
v_gene: TRBV4-2
CDR3aa: CASSQGHSYEQYF
CDR3nt: TGTGCCAGCAGCCAAGGACACTCCTACGAGCAGTACTTC

d_gene: TRBD1
abundance: NA
j_gene: TRBJ2-2
v_gene: TRBV28
CDR3aa: CASSTYRGRRTGELFF
CDR3nt: TGTGCCAGCAGTACCTACAGGGGGCGACGGACCGGGGAGCTGTTTTTT

d_gene: NA
abundance: NA
j_gene: TRBJ1-2
v_gene: TRBV30
CDR3aa: CALDRTEANYGYTF
CDR3nt: TGTGCCTTAGACCGGACAGAAGCTAACTATGGCTACACCTTC

d_gene: NA
abundance: NA
j_gene: TRBJ1-5
v_gene: TRBV19
CDR3aa: CASSIEQGIGQPQHF
CDR3nt: TGTGCCAGTAGTATAGAACAGGGAATAGGTCAGCCCCAGCATTTT

d_gene: TRBD1
abundance: NA
j_gene: TRBJ2-7
v_gene: TRBV6-1
CDR3aa: CASSARPGQGSYEQYF
CDR3nt: TGTGCCAGCAGTGCCCGACCGGGACAGGGGTCATACGAGCAGTACTTC

d_gene: TRBD1
abundance: once
j_gene: TRBJ1-1
v_gene: TRBV6-5
CDR3aa: CASSRTGQGGTEAFF
CDR3nt: TGTGCCAGCAGCCGAACCGGACAGGGGGGGACTGAAGCTTTCTTT

d_gene: NA
abundance: NA
j_gene: TRBJ2-5
v_gene: TRBV6-1
CDR3aa: CASSDKGGEETQYF
CDR3nt: TGTGCCAGCAGTGATAAAGGGGGGGAAGAGACCCAGTACTTC

d_gene: TRBD1
abundance: NA
j_gene: TRBJ1-2
v_gene: TRBV7-9
CDR3aa: CASSSGQGNYGYTF
CDR3nt: TGTGCCAGCAGCTCGGGACAGGGGAACTATGGCTACACCTTC

d_gene: NA
abundance: NA
j_gene: TRBJ1-1
v_gene: TRBV7-9
CDR3aa: CASSLGANTEAFF
CDR3nt: TGTGCCAGCAGCTTAGGGGCCAACACTGAAGCTTTCTTT

d_gene: TRBD2
abundance: NA
j_gene: TRBJ2-3
v_gene: TRBV6-2/TRBV6-3
CDR3aa: CASSSWTSGGDTDTQYF
CDR3nt: TGTGCCAGCAGTTCCTGGACTAGCGGGGGGGACACAGATACGCAGTATTTT

d_gene: NA
abundance: NA
j_gene: TRBJ1-2
v_gene: TRBV11-2
CDR3aa: CASSLGANYGYTF
CDR3nt: TGTGCCAGCAGCTTGGGAGCTAACTATGGCTACACCTTC

d_gene: TRBD1
abundance: NA
j_gene: TRBJ2-1
v_gene: TRBV11-2
CDR3aa: CASSSTGDYNEQFF
CDR3nt: TGTGCCAGCAGCTCGACAGGGGACTACAATGAGCAGTTCTTC

d_gene: TRBD2
abundance: NA
j_gene: TRBJ2-1
v_gene: TRBV19
CDR3aa: CASIPKGLAGNNEQFF
CDR3nt: TGTGCCAGTATTCCTAAAGGCCTAGCGGGGAACAATGAGCAGTTCTTC

d_gene: TRBD1
abundance: NA
j_gene: TRBJ1-5
v_gene: TRBV28
CDR3aa: CASSLRLGTAYQPQHF
CDR3nt: TGTGCCAGCAGTTTGCGGCTGGGGACAGCTTATCAGCCCCAGCATTTT

d_gene: NA
abundance: NA
j_gene: TRBJ1-6
v_gene: TRBV27
CDR3aa: CASSSRATVNSPLHF
CDR3nt: TGTGCCAGCAGTTCCCGAGCCACGGTAAATTCACCCCTCCACTTT

d_gene: TRBD2
abundance: NA
j_gene: TRBJ2-2
v_gene: TRBV19
CDR3aa: CASGGEWELFF
CDR3nt: TGTGCCAGTGGGGGGGAGTGGGAGCTGTTTTTT

d_gene: TRBD1
abundance: NA
j_gene: TRBJ1-6
v_gene: TRBV15
CDR3aa: CATSIDRGYSPLHF
CDR3nt: TGTGCCACCAGCATCGACAGGGGGTACTCACCCCTCCACTTT

d_gene: NA
abundance: once
j_gene: TRBJ1-1
v_gene: TRBV5-1
CDR3aa: CASSGNTNRGTEAFF
CDR3nt: TGCGCCAGCAGCGGAAACACAAACCGGGGCACTGAAGCTTTCTTT

d_gene: NA
abundance: NA
j_gene: TRBJ1-5
v_gene: TRBV6-1
CDR3aa: CASSEVGQSQPQHF
CDR3nt: TGTGCCAGCAGTGAAGTCGGACAGTCCCAGCCCCAGCATTTT

d_gene: NA
abundance: NA
j_gene: TRBJ2-7
v_gene: TRBV24-1
CDR3aa: CATSSVEQGSHEQYF
CDR3nt: TGTGCCACCTCCTCGGTGGAACAGGGAAGCCACGAGCAGTACTTC

d_gene: TRBD2
abundance: NA
j_gene: TRBJ2-3
v_gene: TRBV6-5
CDR3aa: CASSPGLAGTDTQYF
CDR3nt: TGTGCCAGCAGCCCCGGACTAGCGGGCACAGATACGCAGTATTTT

d_gene: TRBD1
abundance: NA
j_gene: TRBJ1-1
v_gene: TRBV2
CDR3aa: CARSPTGAGTEAFF
CDR3nt: TGTGCCAGGTCACCCACAGGGGCGGGCACTGAAGCTTTCTTT

d_gene: NA
abundance: NA
j_gene: TRBJ2-1
v_gene: TRBV18
CDR3aa: CASSPSARNEQFF
CDR3nt: TGTGCCAGCTCACCGTCGGCCAGGAATGAGCAGTTCTTC

d_gene: TRBD1
abundance: NA
j_gene: TRBJ2-1
v_gene: TRBV10-1
CDR3aa: CASQPSGTGHNEQFF
CDR3nt: TGCGCCAGCCAACCGTCCGGGACAGGTCACAATGAGCAGTTCTTC

d_gene: NA
abundance: NA
j_gene: TRBJ2-1
v_gene: TRBV14
CDR3aa: CASTQGGITPYNEQFF
CDR3nt: TGTGCCAGCACCCAGGGGGGGATTACACCCTACAATGAGCAGTTCTTC

d_gene: NA
abundance: NA
j_gene: TRBJ1-1
v_gene: TRBV5-4
CDR3aa: CASNPLGAGTEAFF
CDR3nt: TGTGCCAGCAACCCACTGGGCGCTGGAACTGAAGCTTTCTTT

d_gene: TRBD1
abundance: NA
j_gene: TRBJ1-2
v_gene: TRBV20-1
CDR3aa: CSPWTGLGYTF
CDR3nt: TGCAGTCCCTGGACAGGTTTGGGCTACACCTTC

d_gene: NA
abundance: NA
j_gene: TRBJ2-7
v_gene: TRBV5-6
CDR3aa: CASSYSDEQYF
CDR3nt: TGTGCCAGCAGCTATAGCGACGAGCAGTACTTC

d_gene: NA
abundance: NA
j_gene: TRBJ1-2
v_gene: TRBV4-2
CDR3aa: CASSQERGILGYTF
CDR3nt: TGTGCCAGCAGCCAAGAGAGGGGGATCCTCGGCTACACCTTC

d_gene: NA
abundance: NA
j_gene: TRBJ1-4
v_gene: TRBV19
CDR3aa: CASSIGLPTNEKLFF
CDR3nt: TGTGCCAGTAGTATAGGACTCCCAACTAATGAAAAACTGTTTTTT

d_gene: TRBD1
abundance: NA
j_gene: TRBJ2-2
v_gene: TRBV9
CDR3aa: CASSLTGAGELFF
CDR3nt: TGTGCCAGCAGCCTAACAGGGGCCGGGGAGCTGTTTTTT

d_gene: NA
abundance: NA
j_gene: TRBJ2-2
v_gene: TRBV27
CDR3aa: CASSHKGVPGELFF
CDR3nt: TGTGCCAGCAGTCATAAGGGGGTTCCCGGGGAGCTGTTTTTT

d_gene: TRBD1
abundance: NA
j_gene: TRBJ1-1
v_gene: TRBV4-1
CDR3aa: CASSQEGTGFAGGAFF
CDR3nt: TGCGCCAGCAGCCAAGAAGGGACAGGATTTGCCGGGGGGGCTTTCTTT

d_gene: NA
abundance: few
j_gene: TRBJ1-3
v_gene: TRBV6-1
CDR3aa: CASSEGYSSGNTIYF
CDR3nt: TGTGCCAGCAGTGAAGGATACAGCTCTGGAAACACCATATATTTT

d_gene: TRBD1
abundance: NA
j_gene: TRBJ1-2
v_gene: TRBV7-3
CDR3aa: CASSEGQTIYGYTF
CDR3nt: TGTGCCAGCAGCGAGGGACAGACTATCTATGGCTACACCTTC

d_gene: TRBD1
abundance: few
j_gene: TRBJ2-7
v_gene: TRBV2
CDR3aa: CASGWGQGNEQYF
CDR3nt: TGTGCCAGTGGGTGGGGACAGGGGAACGAGCAGTACTTC

d_gene: TRBD1
abundance: NA
j_gene: TRBJ1-5
v_gene: TRBV19
CDR3aa: CASSYRGEYQPQHF
CDR3nt: TGTGCCAGTAGTTACAGGGGCGAGTATCAGCCCCAGCATTTT

d_gene: NA
abundance: NA
j_gene: TRBJ2-3
v_gene: TRBV29-1
CDR3aa: CSVCGAVSQVGYTDTQYF
CDR3nt: TGCAGCGTTTGTGGGGCTGTCTCCCAGGTGGGGTATACAGATACGCAGTATTTT

d_gene: NA
abundance: NA
j_gene: TRBJ1-5
v_gene: TRBV5-6
CDR3aa: CASSLGVINQPQHF
CDR3nt: TGTGCAAGCAGCTTGGGCGTTATCAATCAGCCCCAGCATTTT